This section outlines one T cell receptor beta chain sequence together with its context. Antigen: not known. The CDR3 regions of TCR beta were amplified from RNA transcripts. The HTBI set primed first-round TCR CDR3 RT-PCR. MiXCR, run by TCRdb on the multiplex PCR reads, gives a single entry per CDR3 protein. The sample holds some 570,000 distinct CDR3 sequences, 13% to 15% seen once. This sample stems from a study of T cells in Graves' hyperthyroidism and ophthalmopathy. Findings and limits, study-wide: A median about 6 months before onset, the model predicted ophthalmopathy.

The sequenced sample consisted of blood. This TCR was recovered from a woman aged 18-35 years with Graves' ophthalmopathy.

The CDR3 nucleotides read TGTGCCAGCAGCTTAACCCCTCCCCAGCGGAGATACTACGAGCAGTACTTC. Translated: CASSLTPPQRRYYEQYF. The rearrangement uses TRBV7-3 and TRBJ2-7, with TRBD2 as a possible D gene (5 bases). Germline assignment: CDR1 SGHTA and CDR2 FQGTGA. This CDR3 contains 17 residues. Trimming took 0 bases from V and 3 from J, leaving 18 bases between them.